This T cell receptor (beta chain) was sequenced for a study of blood T cell repertoires in COVID-19. Study-wide context: COVID-19 samples, acute and convalescent, were from the United States, Italy and Spain. The cDNA or gDNA used as material had been derived from T cells, B-cell-depleted T cells, or PBMCs.

Per the authors' pipeline: How many nucleated cells were present was estimated from reference gene primer amplification. TCRdb keeps only in-frame clones here, not all; method: immunoSEQ multiplex PCR. V and J calls and clone size are as listed in that table; D and trimming were resolved from the DNA. The sample lists 350,000 or so clones; roughly 89% were seen once. V was trimmed by 6 bases and J by 7 bases, leaving 19 bases between them. The length of the CDR3 is 16 residues. Germline V gene data show CDR1 as MDHEN and CDR2 as SYDVKM. The receptor's source is a man younger than 30 with active or convalescent COVID-19. V and J are TRBV28 and TRBJ1-6; the D gene is possibly TRBD1 (6 bases). The sample consisted of peripheral blood. CDR3 DNA: TGTGCCAGCAGAAAAACCTCGGGACAAGTAAATTCACCCCTCCACTTT. Residues: CASRKTSGQVNSPLHF.